This is a list of T cell receptor beta chains from one sample in a study of shared clonotypes between healthy human individuals. Profiled with immunoSEQ multiplex PCR; TCRdb holds only in-frame clones, not every one. The sample yields about 680,000 clones, about 92% seen once. The source material was naive CD8+ T cells sorted from blood. These TCRs come from a man younger than 40 in good health. Both conserved end residues are part of each CDR3. A D gene is named only where the DNA matches it firmly. Rows give clone size only sometimes, using once, few, many, or a class for an expanded clone.

v_call	j_call	d_call	clone_size	cdr3_nt	cdr3_aa
TRBV27	TRBJ2-2	.	.	TGTGCCAGCAGTTTGAAAATACTCCCCGGGGAGCTGTTTTTT	CASSLKILPGELFF
TRBV7-9	TRBJ1-4	TRBD1	.	TGTGCCAGCAGCGCTTTCTTTACTCAGGGGGCGGAGGAAAAACTGTTTTTT	CASSAFFTQGAEEKLFF
TRBV30	TRBJ2-5	TRBD2	.	TGTGCCTGGAGTGCCGGGCTAGCGGGAGCCGGCGAGACCCAGTACTTC	CAWSAGLAGAGETQYF
TRBV27	TRBJ2-5	.	once	TGTGCCAGCAGCGCAGGGAATGAGGAAGAGACCCAGTACTTC	CASSAGNEEETQYF
TRBV12-5	TRBJ2-1	.	.	TGTGCTAGTGGTTTGGCCACGTTTGAGCAGTTCTTC	CASGLATFEQFF
TRBV29-1	TRBJ2-2	.	.	TGCAGCGTTGATTTTCCGAACACCGGGGAGCTGTTTTTT	CSVDFPNTGELFF
TRBV11-2	TRBJ2-2	TRBD2	.	TGTGCCAGCAGCTTAGATTCCCTAGCGGGAGGGCCGAGTACCGGGGAGCTGTTTTTT	CASSLDSLAGGPSTGELFF
TRBV19	TRBJ1-2	.	.	TGTGCCAGTAGGCTCGGGATGGTCTATGGCTACACCTTC	CASRLGMVYGYTF
TRBV10-3	TRBJ2-3	.	once	TGTGCCATCAGTGCTGTAGGGAGCACAGATACGCAGTATTTT	CAISAVGSTDTQYF
TRBV7-6	TRBJ2-1	TRBD2	.	TGTGCCAGCAGCTCCGGGACTAGCGGGAGCTCCTACAATGAGCAGTTCTTC	CASSSGTSGSSYNEQFF
TRBV7-8	TRBJ2-2	.	.	TGTGCCAGCGCCCCGTCTGGCTCGAACACCGGGGAGCTGTTTTTT	CASAPSGSNTGELFF
TRBV2	TRBJ1-5	.	once	TGTGCCAGCAGAGAAACAGGGAACAATCAGCCCCAGCATTTT	CASRETGNNQPQHF
TRBV27	TRBJ1-4	TRBD1	.	TGTGCCATCCAGGGGGGGCTTTTTGAAAAACTGTTTTTT	CAIQGGLFEKLFF
TRBV5-1	TRBJ2-7	.	.	TGCGCCAGCAGCTTGGCGCTAGGGGATTCCTCATCCTACGAGCAGTACTTC	CASSLALGDSSSYEQYF
TRBV7-8	TRBJ2-6	TRBD1	once	TGTGCCAGCAGCTTATGGGACACAGGGGCTGGGGCCAACGTCCTGACTTTC	CASSLWDTGAGANVLTF
TRBV9	TRBJ2-3	TRBD2	.	TGTGCCAGCAGCGTAGAAGTTGTAGCGGGTGAAGATACGCAGTATTTT	CASSVEVVAGEDTQYF
TRBV4-1	TRBJ2-7	TRBD2	.	TGCGCCAGCAGCCAACGACCTCCGGGGGGGGCCCACTACGAGCAGTACTTC	CASSQRPPGGAHYEQYF
TRBV4-3	TRBJ1-5	.	.	TGCGCCAGCAGCCAAGATCCCTCAAAGCCCCAGCATTTT	CASSQDPSKPQHF
TRBV30	TRBJ2-5	TRBD2	.	TGTGCCTGGTCTCTAGCGGGAGGTGGGGAGACCCAGTACTTC	CAWSLAGGGETQYF
TRBV9	TRBJ2-7	TRBD2	.	TGTGCCAGCACCTCCCGCGGACTAGCGGGCGACGAGCAGTACTTC	CASTSRGLAGDEQYF
TRBV2	TRBJ2-7	TRBD2	few	TGTGCCAGCAGTAAGGGACTAGTGGGCTACGAGCAGTACTTC	CASSKGLVGYEQYF
TRBV28	TRBJ1-1	TRBD1	.	TGTGCCAGCAGTCCTGCGACAGGGCCCAACACTGAAGCTTTCTTT	CASSPATGPNTEAFF
TRBV7-9	TRBJ1-5	.	once	TGTGCCAGCAGCTTAGATTGGGCTAGCAATCAGCCCCAGCATTTT	CASSLDWASNQPQHF
TRBV4-1	TRBJ1-4	.	few	TGCGCCAGCAGCCAAGATCGGGCCACAGGGGAAAAACTGTTTTTT	CASSQDRATGEKLFF
TRBV28	TRBJ1-2	TRBD1	.	TGTGCCAGCAGTTTCCAAACACAGGGGATGAACTATGGCTACACCTTC	CASSFQTQGMNYGYTF
TRBV28	TRBJ2-7	.	once	TGTGCCAGCAGTTCCCTTATCGGGAGCTACGAGCAGTACTTC	CASSSLIGSYEQYF
TRBV28	TRBJ2-7	.	.	TGTGCCAGCAGTCCCCTGTTAGCCTACGAGCAGTACTTC	CASSPLLAYEQYF
TRBV15	TRBJ1-1	.	.	TGTGCCACCAGCGCATACAAGTGGTCCGATGGGACTGAAGCTTTCTTT	CATSAYKWSDGTEAFF
TRBV7-9	TRBJ2-1	.	.	TGTGCCAGCAGCCTACCCGGCGGGGATAGGGACAATGAGCAGTTCTTC	CASSLPGGDRDNEQFF
TRBV19	TRBJ1-2	.	.	TGTGCCAGTAGTATAGGGGACCAGGGGAGATCCGGAGCAGGGTCCCCCGACTATGGCTACACCTTC	CASSIGDQGRSGAGSPDYGYTF
TRBV14	TRBJ2-7	TRBD2	.	TGTGCCAGCAGCGTCCTGACTAGCGGGATTTCCCACGAGCAGTACTTC	CASSVLTSGISHEQYF
TRBV10-1	TRBJ2-3	.	.	TGCGCCAGCAGTGAGAATTACAGGGAAGATACGCAGTATTTT	CASSENYREDTQYF
TRBV28	TRBJ2-6	.	.	TGTGCCAGCACCAACAGGGTTGGTGGGGCCAACGTCCTGACTTTC	CASTNRVGGANVLTF
TRBV27	TRBJ2-2	.	once	TGTGCCAGCAGCCGAGAAGGGGGAGTAAGGACCGGGGAGCTGTTTTTT	CASSREGGVRTGELFF
TRBV7-8	TRBJ2-7	.	.	TGTGCCAGTGGGTGGGGGAGCGGCTACGAGCAGTACTTC	CASGWGSGYEQYF
TRBV10-2	TRBJ2-3	.	.	TGCGCCAGCAGTGAGTCGGGAGGCGGAAGCACAGATACGCAGTATTTT	CASSESGGGSTDTQYF
TRBV7-8	TRBJ2-2	.	once	TGTGCCAGCAGCTTTCGGGTCGCCACCGGGGAGCTGTTTTTT	CASSFRVATGELFF
TRBV5-5	TRBJ1-2	TRBD1	.	TGTGCCAGCAGCTCCGGGACAGGGTTTGGGGATTTCACCTTC	CASSSGTGFGDFTF
TRBV29-1	TRBJ2-1	TRBD2	.	TGCAGCGTTGAAGGAAAAGCGGGAGGCGCCTACAATGAGCAGTTCTTC	CSVEGKAGGAYNEQFF
TRBV4-1	TRBJ2-1	.	once	TGCGCCAGCAGCCAAGATCCTATGGCGGTCGAGCCTAATGAGCAGTTCTTC	CASSQDPMAVEPNEQFF
TRBV28	TRBJ2-7	TRBD2	.	TGTGCCAGCAGTGGGGGACTAGCGGGCCCCTCCTACGAGCAGTACTTC	CASSGGLAGPSYEQYF
TRBV11-3	TRBJ2-1	TRBD2	.	TGTGCCAGCAGCTCCCGGGGGGGTTCTTCCTACAATGAGCAGTTCTTC	CASSSRGGSSYNEQFF
TRBV29-1	TRBJ2-3	TRBD2	.	TGCAGCGTTGCACTAGCGGGGCACACAGATACGCAGTATTTT	CSVALAGHTDTQYF
TRBV4-1	TRBJ2-7	.	.	TGCGCCAGCAGCCAATTGTTAAGGGAGGACTACGAGCAGTACTTC	CASSQLLREDYEQYF